Listed here is a single TCR beta chain. The PCR had 60 Vbeta and 13 Jbeta primers. In the authors' methods: A later analysis tallied about 80 million unique TCR beta chains, about 12 million of them shared. Assay: immunoSEQ multiplex PCR; the TCRdb copy retains only in-frame clones and omits some. That table is the source of V, J and clone size, and D and trimming were worked out from the DNA. Of 100,000 to 150,000 clones in the sample, roughly 80% were seen once. The data belong to a study of cytomegalovirus exposure and HLA in healthy donors. Germline V gives CDR1 LGHNA, CDR2 YNFKEQ. The CDR3 extends over 14 amino acids.

The sequence was collected from a girl aged 2 to 10 in good health and CMV-seronegative. This chain links TRBV4-2 with TRBJ2-5, with D maybe TRBD1 (6 bases). The J call may be faulty, since TRBJ2-7 better matches the DNA end. Sequencing used PBMCs. In DNA, the CDR3 is TGTGCCAGCAGCCCACCGGGACATCACTACGAGCAGTACTTC. Translating gives CASSPPGHHYEQYF.